Below, 23 T cell receptor beta chains from the same sample are listed, as sequenced in a study of blood T cells in healthy people across ages. Through a sample-barcoded 5' primer and a J-beta primer mix, a second PCR was run for about 6 to 12 cycles. Via MiXCR, TCRdb re-called the 5' RACE reads, giving one row per CDR3 protein. Of about 630,000 distinct CDR3 sequences detected, approximately 21% appear once; the ten largest clones hold 3% to 4.5%. The source material was blood. These receptors originate from a man in his 70s in good health.

This clonotype was counted at least ten times. The V call is TRBV10-3, the J call TRBJ2-2; D remains unclear. Trimming took 0 bases from V and 5 from J, leaving 7 bases between them. Germline assignment: CDR1 ENHRY and CDR2 SYGVKD. The CDR3 has 14 amino acids. The CDR3 is CAISESLETGELFF. CDR3 in DNA: TGTGCCATCAGTGAGTCCTTAGAGACCGGGGAGCTGTTTTTT.

The rearrangement joins TRBV15 to TRBJ2-5; 8 bases fit TRBD2. The J call may be in error: the DNA end matches TRBJ2-1 better. In germline, CDR1 is LNHNV, CDR2 YYDKDF (reference sequence). The CDR3 length is 16 residues. CDR3 sequence (DNA): TGTGCCACCAGCGTGGCCTATTATCGGGAGGGAAATGAGCAGTTCTTC. It codes for CATSVAYYREGNEQFF.

Concerning this clonotype: A junction boundary mismatches the germline segment, possibly from a read error. This chain uses TRBV5-4 with TRBJ2-1; TRBD2 matches 9 bases. Germline loops: CDR1 SGHNT, CDR2 YYREEE (reference sequence). CDR3 length: 15 amino acids. This CDR3 reads CACRHSGSSYNEQFF. CDR3 DNA: TGTGCCTGCAGACATAGCGGGAGCAGCTACAATGAGCAGTTCTTC.

The chain uses TRBV20-1 and TRBJ2-2; 8 bases fit TRBD1. Unmatched junction bases numbered 0, after V lost 3 bases and J lost 6 bases. This CDR3 comprises 12 residues. From germline, CDR1 is DFQATT and CDR2 SNEGSKA (reference sequence). The CDR3 protein is CSARDRAGELFF. The CDR3 bases are TGCAGTGCTAGGGACAGGGCCGGGGAGCTGTTTTTT.

CDR3 sequence (DNA): TGCGCCAGCAGCGCTAGCCAGGGGGAGACCCAGTACTTC. Its translation: CASSASQGETQYF. V gene TRBV5-1 combines with J gene TRBJ2-5; D possibly corresponds to TRBD1 (6 bases). The CDR3 runs 13 residues. The germline V and J ends were trimmed by 4 bases and 5 bases, with 12 bases remaining between them. Germline V lookup: CDR1 SGHRS, CDR2 YFSETQ.

The rearrangement uses TRBV29-1 and TRBJ2-7; D gene uncertain. The germline V gene has CDR1 SQVTM and CDR2 ANQGSEA. V gave up 3 bases and J gave up 3 bases, with 9 bases separating them. The length of the CDR3 is 12 residues. Here the CDR3 DNA reads TGCAGCGTTGAGGCAGCAAACTACGAGCAGTACTTC. Its protein product is CSVEAANYEQYF.

This clonotype showed up just a few times. This chain joins TRBV28 and TRBJ2-1, with 8 nucleotides matching TRBD2. Near its end, the DNA agrees better with TRBJ2-7, so the J call may be wrong. Germline loops: CDR1 MDHEN, CDR2 SYDVKM. The CDR3 loop spans 11 amino acids. The CDR3 nucleotides read TGTGCCAGCATGTCGGGGGGGGAGCAGTACTTC. Translated, it gives CASMSGGEQYF.

This clonotype came up once. Germline and junction disagree at one end, which may indicate a read error. V usage is TRBV6-1 and J usage is TRBJ2-5, with D perhaps being TRBD1 or TRBD2 (5 bases each). Germline V gives CDR1 MNHNS, CDR2 SASEGT. This CDR3 contains 14 residues. The CDR3 coding sequence is TGTGCCAGCAGCGTACCGGGGCTTCAAGAGACCCAGGACTTC. It is translated as CASSVPGLQETQDF.

The V call is TRBV7-2, the J call TRBJ2-5; a possible D gene is TRBD1 (6 bases). CDR3 size: 15 residues. V lost 5 bases and J lost 2, with 15 bases in between. CDR1 SGHTA and CDR2 FQGNSA come from the germline V gene. In DNA, the CDR3 is TGTGCCAGCAGCCGGGCTTATGGACAGCAAGAGACCCAGTACTTC. This translates into CASSRAYGQQETQYF. Together with reference TRBV7-2 and TRBJ2-5, the CDR3 gives the full variable domain: GAGVSQSPSNKVTEKGKDVELRCDPISGHTALYWYRQSLGQGLEFLIYFQGNSAPDKSGLPSDRFSAERTGGSVSTLTIQRTQQEDSAVYLCASSRAYGQQETQYFGPGTRLLVL.

The chain uses TRBV29-1 and TRBJ1-5; D not certain. Trimming removed 6 bases at V and 0 bases at J, with 15 bases between. The CDR3 sequence is 15 residues long. Germline V CDR1 and CDR2: SQVTM, ANQGSEA. CDR3 in amino acids: CSVSPAGSSNQPQHF. In DNA, the CDR3 is TGCAGCGTATCCCCGGCGGGCAGTAGCAATCAGCCCCAGCATTTT.

The chain is built from TRBV7-2 and TRBJ1-2, with D unclear. From germline, CDR1 is SGHTA and CDR2 FQGNSA. The CDR3 covers 11 residues. The V end lost 5 bases, the J end lost 8 bases, and 9 bases lay between the germline ends. CDR3 in DNA: TGTGCCAGCAGCCTCAGTCGAGGCTACACCTTC. Translating gives CASSLSRGYTF.

The V call is TRBV19, the J call TRBJ2-1; D perhaps matches TRBD2 (5 bases). The CDR3 totals 18 residues. Germline CDR1 LNHDA, CDR2 SQIVND (reference sequence). Between the trimmed V and J ends, which lost 6 bases and 8 bases, there was a span of 29 bases. CDR3 protein: CASSLSMGYRYGNDEQFF. In DNA, the CDR3 is TGTGCCAGTAGCTTATCGATGGGGTACCGTTACGGGAACGATGAGCAGTTCTTC.

This chain connects TRBV24-1 to TRBJ2-2; D gene ambiguous. The germline CDR1 and CDR2 sequences are KGHDR and SFDVKD. Trimming stripped 4 bases from V and 6 bases from J, with 11 bases between. The CDR3 spans 14 residues. The DNA for the CDR3 is TGTGCCACCAGTGACCCTCTCCGCTCCGGGGAGCTGTTTTTT. Amino acids: CATSDPLRSGELFF.

In the case of this clonotype: This CDR3 fails to terminate in the conserved phenylalanine or tryptophan, so it likely reflects a read error. Written as DNA, the CDR3 is TGCGCCAGCAGCCAGACAACAGGGGGCTTAGAGACCCAGTACCTC. Its translation: CASSQTTGGLETQYL. The rearrangement uses TRBV4-3 and TRBJ2-5, with 9 nucleotides matching TRBD1. CDR1 and CDR2 from the germline V gene are LGHNA and YSLEER. V shed 3 bases and J 4 bases; nucleotides not matched to a gene: 6. This CDR3 spans 15 amino acids.

This clonotype showed up many times. The genes are TRBV12-5 and TRBJ2-2; D is possibly TRBD1 or TRBD2 (6 bases each). The CDR3 totals 16 residues. Germline assignment: CDR1 LGHNT and CDR2 FRNRAP. V lost 9 bases, J lost 3 bases, and 20 bases lay in between. The CDR3 coding sequence is TGTGCTAGCAAGCCCGGGGGCTCAGGGGACACCGGGGAGCTGTTTTTT. Protein product: CASKPGGSGDTGELFF.

As concerns this clonotype: Relative to the germline gene, one junction end is altered; a read error may explain this. The rearrangement links TRBV4-3 to TRBJ2-5; a weak D match, TRBD2 (6 bases). The closer fit of TRBJ2-1 to the DNA end suggests the J call may be wrong. The CDR3 sequence is 16 residues long. Germline loops: CDR1 LGHNA, CDR2 YSLEER. The CDR3, as DNA: TGCGTCAGCAGCCAAGATCCGGGAGTAATCGGTAATGAGCAGTTCTTC. Translated, it gives CVSSQDPGVIGNEQFF.

The chain has TRBV12-3 or TRBV12-4 and TRBJ2-5; D perhaps matches TRBD1 (6 bases). V was shortened by 3 bases and J by 1 base, with 9 bases between the two germline ends. The CDR3 spans 14 residues. In DNA form, the CDR3 reads TGTGCCAGCAGTTTCTGGACAGCCCAAGAGACCCAGTACTTC. It specifies CASSFWTAQETQYF.

V gene TRBV4-1 combines with J gene TRBJ2-3; D is undetermined. V shed 3 bases and J shed 4 bases, with 8 bases lying between them. The germline V gene encodes CDR1 MGHRA and CDR2 YSYEKL. This CDR3 is built from 13 residues. The CDR3 protein is CASSQRTPDTQYF. In nucleotides, the CDR3 is TGCGCCAGCAGCCAGAGGACCCCAGATACGCAGTATTTT.

The chain has TRBV4-1 and TRBJ2-1; D assignment may be TRBD1 or TRBD2 (5 bases each). The CDR3 is 16 amino acids. V was pared by 1 base and J by 7 bases, with 17 bases between. The germline gives CDR1 MGHRA, CDR2 YSYEKL. The CDR3: CASSQAGPSPENEQFF. CDR3 sequence (DNA): TGCGCCAGCAGCCAAGCGGGACCTAGCCCGGAGAATGAGCAGTTCTTC.

This clonotype was picked up a small number of times. This sequence joins TRBV28 and TRBJ2-2; possible D gene TRBD2, 5 bases. The V gene lost 4 bases and the J gene lost 0 bases, with 12 bases spanning the gap. CDR1 is MDHEN, CDR2 SYDVKM, per germline. The CDR3 length is 16 residues. CDR3 loop: CASSWSLAPNTGELFF. Written as DNA, the CDR3 is TGTGCCAGCAGTTGGTCTCTAGCCCCGAACACCGGGGAGCTGTTTTTT.

The V gene is TRBV25-1, the J gene TRBJ1-4; D is undetermined. Germline CDR1 and CDR2: MGHDK and SYGVNS. CDR3 length: 13 amino acids. V lost 5 bases and J lost 8, with 12 bases in between. The CDR3 bases are TGTGCCAGCAGTAAGATCACGAGAGAAAAACTGTTTTTT. Translating it yields CASSKITREKLFF.

The gene calls are TRBV20-1 and TRBJ1-4; perhaps TRBD1 as D (5 bases). This CDR3 contains 15 residues. The germline V and J ends were trimmed by 5 bases and 3 bases, with 16 bases remaining between them. Germline V lookup: CDR1 DFQATT, CDR2 SNEGSKA (reference sequence). DNA of the CDR3: TGCAGTGCTGAAATTCCGGGACGGGCTAATGAAAAACTGTTTTTT. Translating it yields CSAEIPGRANEKLFF.

In its sample, this clonotype was seen a few times. This rearrangement joins TRBV12-3 or TRBV12-4 to TRBJ2-7, with D maybe TRBD1 (5 bases). V shed 6 bases and J shed 6 bases, with 12 bases lying between them. CDR3 length equals 12 residues. The CDR3 nucleotides read TGTGCCAGCAGACGGAACAGGTTCGAGCAGTACTTC. Residues: CASRRNRFEQYF.